These 30 T cell receptor beta chains originate from one sample sequenced in a study of Ad26.COV2.S vaccination and SARS-CoV-2 variants. Method: immunoSEQ multiplex PCR; TCRdb's copy keeps in-frame clones and lacks some. This table has 430,000 or so clones, roughly nine tenths appearing once. Treatment: some 20 received Ad26.COV2.S at low or high dose, single or two shots; roughly five received placebo; per-sample allocation not given. The study sampled participants on day 63 after the first vaccine or placebo injection. The sample consisted of peripheral blood, taken in a trial of Ad26.COV2.S vaccine versus placebo. These receptors were taken from a person between 18 and 59 years old who received the Ad26.COV2.S COVID-19 vaccine or a placebo.

The CDR3 loop is CASSLFGAGPDTGELFF. CDR3 DNA: TGTGCCAGCAGCCTATTCGGCGCAGGGCCGGACACCGGGGAGCTGTTTTTT. The V and J genes are TRBV14 and TRBJ2-2; D might be TRBD1 (5 bases). V dropped 4 bases and J dropped 3 bases, with 18 bases sitting between them. Germline V gene lookup returns CDR1 SGHDN and CDR2 FVKESK. CDR3 length equals 17 residues. Full variable domain (remainder filled in from reference TRBV14 and TRBJ2-2): EAGVTQFPSHSVIEKGQTVTLRCDPISGHDNLYWYRRVMGKEIKFLLHFVKESKQDESGMPNNRFLAERTGGTYSTLKVQPAELEDSGVYFCASSLFGAGPDTGELFFGEGSRLTVL.

The chain couples TRBV10-3 to TRBJ2-1; D is perhaps TRBD2 (6 bases). V lost 6 bases and J 2 bases, leaving 23 bases between the germline ends. CDR3 length: 18 residues. From germline, CDR1 is ENHRY and CDR2 SYGVKD. CDR3 residues: CAISFMGGGSATYNEQFF. DNA for the CDR3: TGTGCCATCAGCTTTATGGGAGGAGGGAGTGCTACCTACAATGAGCAGTTCTTC.

The rearrangement links TRBV24-1 to TRBJ2-1, with D possibly TRBD2 on 6 matching bases. Deletions cut 3 bases from V and 1 base from J, with 12 bases between. Germline lookup yields CDR1 KGHDR and CDR2 SFDVKD. The CDR3 extends over 16 amino acids. The CDR3 DNA follows: TGTGCCACCAGTGATCCCGGGGGTCTGTCCTACAATGAGCAGTTCTTC. Translating gives CATSDPGGLSYNEQFF.

Written as DNA, the CDR3 is TGTGCCAGCTCACGCGCTTCAACTAGGGACACTGAAGCTTTCTTT. This codes for CASSRASTRDTEAFF. This chain links TRBV18 with TRBJ1-1; D is unresolved. Germline V gene data show CDR1 as KGHSH and CDR2 as LQKENI. Trimming removed 4 bases at V and 3 bases at J, with 15 bases between. The CDR3 sequence is 15 residues long.

This sequence joins TRBV5-1 and TRBJ1-2; 7 bases are shared with TRBD1. In germline, CDR1 is SGHRS, CDR2 YFSETQ. The CDR3 is 16 residues long. Trimming took 0 bases from V and 4 from J; bases not matched to a gene: 9. The CDR3 region is CASSLAGTAFPYGYTF. The DNA of the CDR3 is TGCGCCAGCAGCTTGGCGGGGACAGCCTTCCCCTATGGCTACACCTTC.

This sequence joins TRBV5-1 and TRBJ1-6; 8 positions match TRBD1. CDR3 length equals 18 residues. The germline gives CDR1 SGHRS, CDR2 YFSETQ. The J segment lost 4 bases and the V segment lost 1 base, leaving 10 bases of the junction unmatched. The CDR3 loop is CASSLMGQDKPYNSPLHF. The DNA for the CDR3 is TGCGCCAGCAGCTTGATGGGACAGGATAAACCGTATAATTCACCCCTCCACTTT.

This chain joins TRBV18 and TRBJ2-2; 10 bases map to TRBD2. The CDR3 extends over 16 amino acids. After removal of 4 bases from V and 4 bases from J, the junction contained 6 bases not matched to a gene. The germline V gene encodes CDR1 KGHSH and CDR2 LQKENI. CDR3 nucleotides: TGTGCCAGCTCACGAAATAGCGGGGGGCGCACCGGGGAGCTGTTTTTT. Translation: CASSRNSGGRTGELFF.

This chain links TRBV5-1 with TRBJ1-2; possibly TRBD1 for D (6 bases). Germline V gene lookup returns CDR1 SGHRS and CDR2 YFSETQ. The CDR3 is 15 residues long. V shed 1 base and J shed 7 bases, with 17 bases lying between them. The chain's CDR3 is CASSLMGGANSGYTF. CDR3 in DNA: TGCGCCAGCAGCTTGATGGGGGGCGCGAATAGTGGCTACACCTTC.

The CDR3 reads CASSLGTAYGYTF. In DNA form, the CDR3 reads TGTGCCAGCAGTTTGGGGACAGCCTATGGCTACACCTTC. The V call is TRBV27, the J call TRBJ1-2, with 7 bases aligning to TRBD1. The CDR3 has 13 residues. J was trimmed by 4 bases and V by 3 bases; bases with no gene match: 2. Per germline, CDR1 MNHEY and CDR2 SMNVEV (reference sequence).

This clone was counted a single time. The chain uses TRBV27 and TRBJ2-1; no firm D call. This CDR3 region has 14 residues. The germline gives CDR1 MNHEY, CDR2 SMNVEV (reference sequence). V was cut by 5 bases and J by 0 bases, with 8 bases left in between. CDR3 loop: CASSSDRSYNEQFF. The CDR3 nucleotides read TGTGCCAGCAGTAGCGACCGCTCCTACAATGAGCAGTTCTTC.

This clone was seen once. This chain connects TRBV18 to TRBJ1-6; D gene uncertain. V lost 4 bases, J lost 8 bases, and 12 bases lay in between. This CDR3 has 14 residues. Germline CDR1 KGHSH, CDR2 LQKENI. The CDR3 reads CASSQSGSYSPLHF. CDR3 in DNA: TGTGCCAGCTCACAATCTGGGTCGTATTCACCCCTCCACTTT.

This clone has only one observation. The chain links TRBV4-2 to TRBJ2-2; the match to TRBD2 covers 7 bases. Germline V gives CDR1 LGHNA, CDR2 YNFKEQ. Trimming took 0 bases from V and 5 from J; bases not matched to a gene: 6. The CDR3 is 16 residues long. The CDR3 DNA reads TGTGCCAGCAGCCAAGATCAACTAGCGACGACCGGGGAGCTGTTTTTT. As protein: CASSQDQLATTGELFF.

V and J are TRBV2 and TRBJ1-1, with 7 bases aligning to TRBD1. The CDR3 spans 15 residues. Trimming at V came to 6 bases and at J to 0 bases, leaving 7 bases not matched to a gene. Germline V gives CDR1 SNHLY, CDR2 FYNNEI. The CDR3 reads CASRTGQVLNTEAFF. The CDR3 region has the DNA TGTGCCAGCAGGACAGGACAGGTACTGAACACTGAAGCTTTCTTT.

The rearrangement joins TRBV13 to TRBJ2-1; 7 bases match TRBD2. The CDR3 has 18 residues. Germline assignment: CDR1 PRHDT and CDR2 FYEKMQ (reference sequence). After removal of 2 bases from V and 2 bases from J, the junction contained 12 bases not matched to a gene. CDR3 bases: TGTGCCAGCAGCTTATCGAGGTTAAGGCGGGGGACCTACAATGAGCAGTTCTTC. Translation: CASSLSRLRRGTYNEQFF.

This chain links TRBV24-1 with TRBJ2-7; 9 bases line up with TRBD2. This CDR3 has 14 amino acids. J lost 1 base, V lost 6 bases, and 3 bases had no gene match. CDR1 and CDR2 from the germline V gene are KGHDR and SFDVKD. The CDR3 is CATSNSGSSYEQYV. DNA of the CDR3: TGTGCCACCAGTAATAGCGGGAGTTCCTACGAGCAGTACGTC.

This clone occurred once. The chain recombines TRBV28 with TRBJ2-7; unclear D gene. The germline V gene has CDR1 MDHEN and CDR2 SYDVKM. V lost 0 bases to trimming and J lost 5 bases, with 2 bases between them. The CDR3 length is 11 residues. The CDR3 sequence is CASSLWDEQYF. For the CDR3, the DNA is TGTGCCAGCAGTTTATGGGACGAGCAGTACTTC.

J is TRBJ2-7 and V is TRBV19, with TRBD2 matching 13 bases. This CDR3 has 16 amino acids. The germline gives CDR1 LNHDA, CDR2 SQIVND (reference sequence). J gave up 3 bases and V 1 base, and 3 bases lay outside the gene matches. The CDR3: CASSIAWTSGSYEQYF. CDR3 bases: TGTGCCAGTAGTATAGCTTGGACTAGCGGGAGCTACGAGCAGTACTTC.

This sequence joins TRBV4-2 and TRBJ2-7, with D hard to call. The V end was cut by 0 bases, the J end by 3 bases, with 12 bases between. Germline CDR1 is LGHNA and CDR2 is YNFKEQ. The CDR3 covers 15 residues. The CDR3 DNA follows: TGTGCCAGCAGCCAAGATGTAGCCGGCGGCTACGAGCAGTACGTC. It codes for CASSQDVAGGYEQYV.

J is TRBJ2-2 and V is TRBV19, with TRBD2 as a possible D gene (5 bases). The germline CDR1 and CDR2 sequences are LNHDA and SQIVND (reference sequence). The CDR3 is 15 residues long. The V gene lost 10 bases and the J gene lost 1 base, with 16 bases spanning the gap. The CDR3 reads CATAAGGGNTGELFF. The DNA of the CDR3 is TGTGCCACCGCAGCTGGAGGCGGGAACACCGGGGAGCTGTTTTTT.

The chain couples TRBV6-5 to TRBJ2-1, with no clear D. The CDR3 is 11 amino acids. Germline CDR1 MNHEY, CDR2 SVGAGI. Trimming stripped 5 bases from V and 8 bases from J, with 7 bases between. The CDR3 region has the DNA TGTGCCAGCAGTCAGTCGCATGAGCAGTTCTTC. It codes for CASSQSHEQFF.

This chain joins TRBV5-6 and TRBJ2-7; TRBD1 might be the D (6 bases). The V end was cut by 0 bases, the J end by 1 base, with 14 bases between. Looked up from germline, CDR1 is SGHDT and CDR2 is YYEEEE. This CDR3 is 16 amino acids long. CDR3 DNA sequence: TGTGCCAGCAGCTTGGAAATGGCAGGGGATTCCTACGAGCAGTACTTC. Protein product: CASSLEMAGDSYEQYF. Filled out from reference TRBV5-6 and TRBJ2-7, the complete variable domain reads DAGVTQSPTHLIKTRGQQVTLRCSPKSGHDTVSWYQQALGQGPQFIFQYYEEEERQRGNFPDRFSGHQFPNYSSELNVNALLLGDSALYLCASSLEMAGDSYEQYFGPGTRLTVT.

CDR3 nucleotide sequence: TGCGCCAGCAGCTTCGGGGCGGAGAACACTGAAGCTTTCTTT. It is translated as CASSFGAENTEAFF. This rearrangement joins TRBV5-1 to TRBJ1-1; D is perhaps TRBD1 (5 bases). Per the germline V gene, CDR1 is SGHRS and CDR2 is YFSETQ. The CDR3 is 14 amino acids. Trimming shortened V by 2 bases and J by 1 base, and 9 bases separated the two germline ends.

The V call is TRBV30, the J call TRBJ2-4, with unresolved D. CDR1 is GTSNPN, CDR2 SVGIG, per germline (reference sequence). V shed 0 bases and J shed 6 bases, with 9 bases lying between them. The CDR3 covers 13 residues. DNA of the CDR3: TGTGCCTGGAGTGTACGGGTCGGAAACATTCAGTACTTC. Translated: CAWSVRVGNIQYF.

The gene calls are TRBV5-1 and TRBJ1-1; D is unclear. The CDR3 extends over 13 amino acids. CDR1 is SGHRS, CDR2 YFSETQ, per germline. Between the trimmed V and J ends, which lost 0 bases and 4 bases, there was a span of 7 bases. The CDR3 region has the DNA TGCGCCAGCAGCTTGGCCTTAGGCACTGAAGCTTTCTTT. As protein: CASSLALGTEAFF. The whole variable domain, filled in from reference TRBV5-1 and TRBJ1-1, reads KAGVTQTPRYLIKTRGQQVTLSCSPISGHRSVSWYQQTPGQGLQFLFEYFSETQRNKGNFPGRFSGRQFSNSRSEMNVSTLELGDSALYLCASSLALGTEAFFGQGTRLTVV.

The chain links TRBV11-3 to TRBJ2-1; TRBD2 matches at 10 bases. The CDR3 runs to 15 residues. V trimming: 3 bases; J trimming: 7 bases; junction bases outside the gene matches: 6. Germline CDR1 and CDR2: SGHNT and YENEEA. CDR3 DNA: TGTGCCAGCAGCTTCGGACTAGCGGAGGGAAATGAGCAGTTCTTC. It specifies CASSFGLAEGNEQFF.

This sequence joins TRBV9 and TRBJ1-5; D gene ambiguous. CDR1 and CDR2 from the germline V gene are SGDLS and YYNGEE. The CDR3 runs to 14 residues. Trimming cost V 0 bases and J 7 bases, with 11 bases left between them. Here the CDR3 DNA reads TGTGCCAGCAGCGTAGACTCGGGAGGCCAGCCCCAGCATTTT. It codes for CASSVDSGGQPQHF.

With respect to this clone: Other DNA sequences in the same sample also yield this CDR3. This sequence joins TRBV30 and TRBJ1-1, with D unclear. This CDR3 has 11 amino acids. The V end lost 4 bases, the J end lost 4 bases, and 7 bases lay between the germline ends. The germline V gene has CDR1 GTSNPN and CDR2 SVGIG (reference sequence). The CDR3 spells CAWTQGTEAFF. CDR3 nucleotide sequence: TGTGCCTGGACCCAAGGCACTGAAGCTTTCTTT.

The rearrangement links TRBV18 to TRBJ1-5; D not certain. CDR3 size: 20 residues. The germline V and J ends were trimmed by 4 bases and 0 bases, with 25 bases remaining between them. CDR1 and CDR2 (germline): KGHSH, LQKENI. CDR3 sequence: CASSQGGRAQSKYSNQPQHF. As DNA, the CDR3 is TGTGCCAGCTCACAGGGAGGGAGGGCCCAATCAAAGTATAGCAATCAGCCCCAGCATTTT.

V is TRBV5-1 and J is TRBJ2-7; the D is unclear. This CDR3 has 13 residues. V lost 0 bases, J lost 4 bases, and 8 bases lay in between. CDR1 and CDR2 from the germline V gene are SGHRS and YFSETQ. CDR3 DNA: TGCGCCAGCAGCTTGGGGCTGCTTTACGAGCAGTACTTC. Its protein is CASSLGLLYEQYF.

CDR3 coding DNA: TGTGCCAGCCTGACCAGGGCAACTTTTAATTCACCCCTCCACTTT. As protein: CASLTRATFNSPLHF. The rearrangement uses TRBV2 and TRBJ1-6; perhaps TRBD1 as D (5 bases). Germline V gives CDR1 SNHLY, CDR2 FYNNEI. The CDR3 spans 15 residues. V was shortened by 8 bases and J by 6 bases, with 17 bases between the two germline ends.